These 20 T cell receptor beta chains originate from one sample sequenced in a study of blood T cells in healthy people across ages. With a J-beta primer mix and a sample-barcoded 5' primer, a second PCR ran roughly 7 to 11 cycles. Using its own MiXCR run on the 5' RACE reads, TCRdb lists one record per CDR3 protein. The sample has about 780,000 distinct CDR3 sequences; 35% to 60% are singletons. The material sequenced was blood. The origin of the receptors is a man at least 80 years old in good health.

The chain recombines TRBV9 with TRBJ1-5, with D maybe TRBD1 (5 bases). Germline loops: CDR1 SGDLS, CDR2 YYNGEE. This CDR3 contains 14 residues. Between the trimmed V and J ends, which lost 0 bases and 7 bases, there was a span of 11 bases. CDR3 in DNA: TGTGCCAGCAGCGTAGAGGCAGGGCGACAGCCCCAGCATTTT. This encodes CASSVEAGRQPQHF.

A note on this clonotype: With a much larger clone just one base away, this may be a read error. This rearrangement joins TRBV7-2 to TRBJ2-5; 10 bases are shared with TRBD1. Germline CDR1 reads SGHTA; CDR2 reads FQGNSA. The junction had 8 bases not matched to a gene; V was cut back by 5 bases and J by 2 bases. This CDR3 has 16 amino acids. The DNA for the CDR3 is TGTGCCAGCAGCCCCCTTAGGACAGGGGGGCAAGAGACCCAGTACTTC. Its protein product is CASSPLRTGGQETQYF.

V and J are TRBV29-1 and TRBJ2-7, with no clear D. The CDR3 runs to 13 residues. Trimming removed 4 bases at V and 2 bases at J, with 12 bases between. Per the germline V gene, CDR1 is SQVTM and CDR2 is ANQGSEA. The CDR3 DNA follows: TGCAGCGTTGCAGTGGGCAGAGCCTACGAGCAGTACTTC. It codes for CSVAVGRAYEQYF.

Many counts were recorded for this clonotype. For the CDR3, the DNA is TGTGCCAGCAGCCTGTCACCTGCCCACGAGCAGTACTTC. Its translation is CASSLSPAHEQYF. This chain joins TRBV3-1 and TRBJ2-7; D not resolved. Between the trimmed V and J ends, which lost 4 bases and 5 bases, there was a span of 12 bases. The germline CDR1 and CDR2 sequences are LGHDT and YNNKEL (reference sequence). CDR3 length equals 13 residues.

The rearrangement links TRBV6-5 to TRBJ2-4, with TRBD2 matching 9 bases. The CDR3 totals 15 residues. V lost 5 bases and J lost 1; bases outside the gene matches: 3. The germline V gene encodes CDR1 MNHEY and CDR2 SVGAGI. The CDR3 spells CASSDSGGAKNIQYF. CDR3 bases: TGTGCCAGCAGTGACAGCGGGGGGGCCAAAAACATTCAGTACTTC.

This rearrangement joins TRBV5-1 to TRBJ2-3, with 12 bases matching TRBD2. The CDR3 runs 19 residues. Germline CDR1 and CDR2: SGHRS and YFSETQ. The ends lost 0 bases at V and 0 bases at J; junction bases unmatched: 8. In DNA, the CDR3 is TGCGCCAGCAGCTTGGGCGGGACTAGCGGGCCCACTAGCACAGATACGCAGTATTTT. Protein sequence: CASSLGGTSGPTSTDTQYF.

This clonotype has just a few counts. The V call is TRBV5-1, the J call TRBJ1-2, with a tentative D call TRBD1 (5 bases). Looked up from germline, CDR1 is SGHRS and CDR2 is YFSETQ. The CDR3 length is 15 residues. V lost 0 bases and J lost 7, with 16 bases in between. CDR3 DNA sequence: TGCGCCAGCAGCTTGGATACGGCAGGACAAGGTGGCTACACCTTC. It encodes CASSLDTAGQGGYTF.

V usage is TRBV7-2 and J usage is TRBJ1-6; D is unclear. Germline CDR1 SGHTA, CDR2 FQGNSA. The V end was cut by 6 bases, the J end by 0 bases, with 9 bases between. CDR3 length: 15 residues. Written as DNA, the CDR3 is TGTGCCAGCAGGTCGACTAGCTCCTATAATTCACCCCTCCACTTT. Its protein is CASRSTSSYNSPLHF.

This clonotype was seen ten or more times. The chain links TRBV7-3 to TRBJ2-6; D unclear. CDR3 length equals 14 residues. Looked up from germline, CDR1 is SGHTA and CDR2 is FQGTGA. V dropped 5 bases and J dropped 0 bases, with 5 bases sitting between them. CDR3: CASSPSSGANVLTF. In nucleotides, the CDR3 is TGTGCCAGCAGCCCGTCCTCTGGGGCCAACGTCCTGACTTTC. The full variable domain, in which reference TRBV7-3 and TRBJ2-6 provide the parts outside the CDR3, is GAGVSQTPSNKVTEKGKYVELRCDPISGHTALYWYRQSLGQGPEFLIYFQGTGAADDSGLPNDRFFAVRPEGSVSTLKIQRTERGDSAVYLCASSPSSGANVLTFGAGSRLTVL.

The CDR3: CAWKAGGETQYF. CDR3 bases: TGTGCCTGGAAGGCGGGAGGTGAGACCCAGTACTTC. The V and J genes are TRBV30 and TRBJ2-5, with TRBD2 matching 8 bases. The CDR3 covers 12 residues. Germline V lookup: CDR1 GTSNPN, CDR2 SVGIG (reference sequence). Germline trimming cut 4 bases from V and 5 bases from J; bases unmatched to any gene: 3.

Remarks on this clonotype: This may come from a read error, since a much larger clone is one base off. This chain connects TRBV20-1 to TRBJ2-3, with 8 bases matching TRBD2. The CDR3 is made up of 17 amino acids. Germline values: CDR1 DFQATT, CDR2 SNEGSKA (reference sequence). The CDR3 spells CSARRQAGGGGTDTRYF. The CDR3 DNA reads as TGCAGTGCTAGACGCCAGGCGGGGGGAGGTGGCACAGATACGCGGTATTTT.

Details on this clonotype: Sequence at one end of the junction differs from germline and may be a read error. The CDR3 is CSVGGTGLHNGQFF. The CDR3 nucleotides are TGCAGCGTGGGCGGGACAGGGTTACACAATGGGCAGTTCTTC. The V gene is TRBV29-1, the J gene TRBJ2-1; TRBD1 matches 9 bases. The CDR3 length is 14 residues. Germline V lookup: CDR1 SQVTM, CDR2 ANQGSEA.

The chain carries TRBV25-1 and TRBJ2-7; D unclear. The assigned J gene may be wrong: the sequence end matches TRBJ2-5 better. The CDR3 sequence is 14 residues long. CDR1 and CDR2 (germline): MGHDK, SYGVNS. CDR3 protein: CASSETRVYQTQYF. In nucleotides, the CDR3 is TGTGCCAGCAGTGAGACCAGAGTCTATCAGACCCAGTACTTC.

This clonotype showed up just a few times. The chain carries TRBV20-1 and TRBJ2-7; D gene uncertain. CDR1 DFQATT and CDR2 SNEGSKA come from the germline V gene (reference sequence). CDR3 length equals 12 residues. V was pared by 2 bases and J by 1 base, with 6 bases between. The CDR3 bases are TGCAGTGCTAGACCTATTTCCTACGAGCAGTACTTC. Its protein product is CSARPISYEQYF.

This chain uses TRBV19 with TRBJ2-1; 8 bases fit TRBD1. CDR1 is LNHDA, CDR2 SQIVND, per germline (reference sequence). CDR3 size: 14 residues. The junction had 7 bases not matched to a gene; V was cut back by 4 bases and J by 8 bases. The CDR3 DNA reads TGTGCCAGTAGTAACGGACAGGGCAGCCATGAGCAGTTCTTC. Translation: CASSNGQGSHEQFF.

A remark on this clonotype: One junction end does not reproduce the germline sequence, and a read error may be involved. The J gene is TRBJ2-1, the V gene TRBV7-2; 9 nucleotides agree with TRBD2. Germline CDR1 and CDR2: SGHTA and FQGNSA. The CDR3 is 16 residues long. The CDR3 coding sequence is TGTGCCGGCAGCTTAGCCGGGACTAGCATTTACAATGAGCAGTTCTTC. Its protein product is CAGSLAGTSIYNEQFF.

As DNA, the CDR3 is TGTGCCAGCACCCCACGGGGGAGGTGGACTGAAGCTTTCTTT. Its translation: CASTPRGRWTEAFF. The V call is TRBV3-1, the J call TRBJ1-1, with D maybe TRBD1 (5 bases). V was shortened by 7 bases and J by 5 bases, with 17 bases between the two germline ends. Germline V gene sequence: CDR1 LGHDT, CDR2 YNNKEL (reference sequence). This CDR3 has 14 residues.

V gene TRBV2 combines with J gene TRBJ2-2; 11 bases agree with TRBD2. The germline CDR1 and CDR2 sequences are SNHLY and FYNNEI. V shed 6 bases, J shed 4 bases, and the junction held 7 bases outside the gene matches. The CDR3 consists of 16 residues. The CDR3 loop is CASSDILAGATGELFF. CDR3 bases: TGTGCCAGCAGCGATATACTAGCGGGAGCCACCGGGGAGCTGTTTTTT. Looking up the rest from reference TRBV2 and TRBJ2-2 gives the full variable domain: EPEVTQTPSHQVTQMGQEVILRCVPISNHLYFYWYRQILGQKVEFLVSFYNNEISEKSEIFDDQFSVERPDGSNFTLKIRSTKLEDSAMYFCASSDILAGATGELFFGEGSRLTVL.

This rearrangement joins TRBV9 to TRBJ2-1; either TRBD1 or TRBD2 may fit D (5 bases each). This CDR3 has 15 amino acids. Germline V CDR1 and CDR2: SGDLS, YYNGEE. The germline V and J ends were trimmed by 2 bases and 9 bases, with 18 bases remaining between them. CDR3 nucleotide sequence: TGTGCCAGCAGCGTTGGCTTGGGGACCATAAGTGAGCAGTTCTTC. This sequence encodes CASSVGLGTISEQFF.

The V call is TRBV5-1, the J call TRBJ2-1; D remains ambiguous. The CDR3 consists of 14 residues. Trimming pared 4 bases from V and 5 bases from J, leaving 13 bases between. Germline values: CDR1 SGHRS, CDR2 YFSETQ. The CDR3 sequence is CASSVANQNNEQFF. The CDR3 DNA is TGCGCCAGCAGCGTGGCCAATCAGAACAATGAGCAGTTCTTC.